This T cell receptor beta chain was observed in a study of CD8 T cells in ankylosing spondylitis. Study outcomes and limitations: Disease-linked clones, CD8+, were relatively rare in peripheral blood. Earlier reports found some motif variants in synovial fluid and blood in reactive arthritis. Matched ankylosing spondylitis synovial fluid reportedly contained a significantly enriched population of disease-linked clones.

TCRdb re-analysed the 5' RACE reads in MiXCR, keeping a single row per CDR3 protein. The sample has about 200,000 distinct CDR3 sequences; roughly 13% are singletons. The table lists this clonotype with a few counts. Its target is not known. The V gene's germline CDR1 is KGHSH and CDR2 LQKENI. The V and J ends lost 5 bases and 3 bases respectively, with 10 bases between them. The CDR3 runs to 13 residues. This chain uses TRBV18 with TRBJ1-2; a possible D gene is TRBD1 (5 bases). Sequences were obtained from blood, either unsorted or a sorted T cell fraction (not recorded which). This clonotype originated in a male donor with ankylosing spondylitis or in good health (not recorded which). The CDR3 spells CASSIGTDYGYTF. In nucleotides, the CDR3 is TGTGCCAGCTCAATTGGGACGGACTATGGCTACACCTTC.